This T cell receptor (beta chain) was found in a study of T cell responses to AZD1222 COVID-19 vaccine. The study, taken as a whole, reports: Targets within unmutated variant regions were reportedly found for nearly half of spike-specific TCRs.

The CDR3 runs to 15 residues. Trimming stripped 5 bases from V and 3 bases from J, with 13 bases between. In germline, CDR1 is SGHTA, CDR2 FQGNSA. Regarding this clone: The antigen is not known.

Sequenced by immunoSEQ multiplex PCR; TCRdb stores in-frame clones only, minus some. The sample has 110,000 or so clones, 87% seen once. The V call is TRBV7-2, the J call TRBJ1-4; tentatively, D is TRBD1 (6 bases). This material consisted of peripheral blood, taken on day 0 of AZD1222 vaccination. The TCR was taken from an adult in good health. The CDR3, as DNA: TGTGCCAGCAGCCCCGCCGGACAGTCTAATGAAAAACTGTTTTTT. This sequence encodes CASSPAGQSNEKLFF.